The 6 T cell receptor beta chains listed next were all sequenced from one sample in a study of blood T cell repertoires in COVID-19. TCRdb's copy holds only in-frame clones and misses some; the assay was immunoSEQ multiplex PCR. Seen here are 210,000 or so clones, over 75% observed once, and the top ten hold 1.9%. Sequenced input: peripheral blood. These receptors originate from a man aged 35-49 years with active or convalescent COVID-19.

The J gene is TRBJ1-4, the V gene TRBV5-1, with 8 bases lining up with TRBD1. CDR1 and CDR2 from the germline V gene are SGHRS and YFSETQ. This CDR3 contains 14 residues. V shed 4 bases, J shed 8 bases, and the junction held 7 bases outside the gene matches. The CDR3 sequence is CASSPGGAGEKLFF. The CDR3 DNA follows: TGCGCCAGCAGCCCAGGGGGCGCGGGGGAAAAACTGTTTTTT.

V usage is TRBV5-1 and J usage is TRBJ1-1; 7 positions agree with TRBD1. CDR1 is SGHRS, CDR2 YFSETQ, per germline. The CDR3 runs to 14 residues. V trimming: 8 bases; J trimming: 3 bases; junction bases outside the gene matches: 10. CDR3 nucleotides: TGCGCCAGTTTCTCGACAGGGCAAGACACTGAAGCTTTCTTT. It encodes CASFSTGQDTEAFF.

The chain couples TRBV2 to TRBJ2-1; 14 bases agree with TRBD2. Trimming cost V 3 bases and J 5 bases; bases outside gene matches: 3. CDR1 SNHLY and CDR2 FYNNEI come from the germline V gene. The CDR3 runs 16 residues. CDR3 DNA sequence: TGTGCCAGCAGTGAGGGACTAGCGGGAGATAACAATGAGCAGTTCTTC. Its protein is CASSEGLAGDNNEQFF.

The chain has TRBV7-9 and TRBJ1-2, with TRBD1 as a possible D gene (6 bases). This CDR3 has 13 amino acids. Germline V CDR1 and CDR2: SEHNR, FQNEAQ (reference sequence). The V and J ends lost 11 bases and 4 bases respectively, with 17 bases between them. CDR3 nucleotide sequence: TGTGCCGGACAGACAGATTCGGCCTATGGCTACACCTTC. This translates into CAGQTDSAYGYTF.

CDR3 DNA sequence: TGCAGCGTTGCTAGGACAGACTATGGCTACACCTTC. Its protein product is CSVARTDYGYTF. The chain links TRBV29-1 to TRBJ1-2, with D possibly TRBD1 on 6 matching bases. This CDR3 comprises 12 residues. Deletions cut 4 bases from V and 3 bases from J, with 9 bases between. Per the germline V gene, CDR1 is SQVTM and CDR2 is ANQGSEA.

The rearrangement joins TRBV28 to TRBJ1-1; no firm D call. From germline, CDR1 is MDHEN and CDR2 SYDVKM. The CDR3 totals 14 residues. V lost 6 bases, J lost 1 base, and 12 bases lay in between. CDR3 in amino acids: CASSPGLQNTEAFF. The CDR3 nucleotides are TGTGCCAGCAGCCCCGGGTTACAGAACACTGAAGCTTTCTTT.